The 31 T cell receptor beta chains given below trace back to one sample, sequenced in a study of T cells in Graves' hyperthyroidism and ophthalmopathy (dated by TCRdb to between 2017 and 2020). Library preparation employed multiplex PCR. TCRdb records Illumina HiSeq 2000 as the sequencer. TCR beta CDR3 regions were amplified from RNA transcripts. A first-round RT-PCR of the TCR CDR3 used the HTBI primer set with the Qiagen OneStep RT-PCR kit. TCRdb itself trimmed the public reads at Q25 with fastp, ran MiXCR and retained productive beta chains. Every distinct CDR3 protein forms one entry, paired with its most common genes and DNA. The sample table holds over 300,000 distinct CDR3 sequences, of which around 15% were seen once. The ten most abundant clones make up approximately 35% of the sample. The source material was blood. All receptors come from a woman aged 40-49 years with Graves' ophthalmopathy.

This clonotype showed up many times. This sequence joins TRBV7-9 and TRBJ1-5, with D perhaps matching TRBD1 (6 bases). Germline CDR1 reads SEHNR; CDR2 reads FQNEAQ (reference sequence). This CDR3 contains 15 residues. V was trimmed by 4 bases and J by 4 bases, leaving 14 bases between them. The CDR3 region has the DNA TGTGCCAGCAGCTCAAGCTGGCAGGGGAATCAGCCCCAGCATTTT. This sequence encodes CASSSSWQGNQPQHF.

V usage is TRBV6-5 and J usage is TRBJ1-1; 7 bases are a match to TRBD1. The CDR3 spans 16 residues. Germline trimming cut 2 bases from V and 3 bases from J; bases unmatched to any gene: 9. Germline V gene data show CDR1 as MNHEY and CDR2 as SVGAGI. CDR3 protein: CASSYDREAGDTEAFF. CDR3 DNA sequence: TGTGCCAGCAGTTACGACAGGGAAGCTGGGGACACTGAAGCTTTCTTT.

This clonotype was recorded at least ten times. The chain recombines TRBV4-1 with TRBJ2-7, with TRBD1 matching 7 bases. This CDR3 has 16 amino acids. Trimming removed 4 bases from V and 0 bases from J; junction bases left unmatched: 9. The germline CDR1 and CDR2 sequences are MGHRA and YSYEKL. The CDR3 DNA sequence: TGCGCCAGCAGCCGAGACAGGGTACCGAGCTCCTACGAGCAGTACTTC. Its protein product is CASSRDRVPSSYEQYF.

This clonotype has at least ten counts. The chain joins TRBV30 to TRBJ2-1; 9 nucleotides line up with TRBD2. Losses at the gene ends were 3 bases for V and 2 bases for J; bases not matched to a gene: 2. Germline CDR1 reads GTSNPN; CDR2 reads SVGIG (reference sequence). This CDR3 spans 14 amino acids. The chain's CDR3 is CAWSLAGPYNEQFF. DNA of the CDR3: TGTGCCTGGAGCCTAGCGGGACCCTACAATGAGCAGTTCTTC.

This clonotype was seen ten or more times. V gene TRBV7-2 combines with J gene TRBJ2-5; D is unclear. V dropped 5 bases and J dropped 4 bases, with 8 bases sitting between them. This CDR3 comprises 12 residues. In germline, CDR1 is SGHTA, CDR2 FQGNSA. CDR3 sequence reads: CASSGRRETQYF. CDR3 nucleotides: TGTGCCAGCAGCGGACGGAGAGAGACCCAGTACTTC.

This clonotype was recorded many times. The chain couples TRBV11-2 to TRBJ2-1, with D unresolved. Germline CDR1 SGHAT, CDR2 FQNNGV. This CDR3 has 11 residues. V shed 4 bases and J shed 8 bases, with 6 bases lying between them. The CDR3 nucleotides are TGTGCCAGCAGCTCGTATTATGAGCAGTTCTTC. Translating it yields CASSSYYEQFF. Looking up the rest from reference TRBV11-2 and TRBJ2-1 gives the full variable domain: EAGVAQSPRYKIIEKRQSVAFWCNPISGHATLYWYQQILGQGPKLLIQFQNNGVVDDSQLPKDRFSAERLKGVDSTLKIQPAKLEDSAVYLCASSSYYEQFFGPGTRLTVL.

In its sample, this clonotype was seen a few times. The gene calls are TRBV20-1 and TRBJ1-1; maybe TRBD1 (5 bases). Between the trimmed V and J ends, which lost 5 bases and 6 bases, there was a span of 10 bases. This CDR3 region has 11 residues. Per the germline V gene, CDR1 is DFQATT and CDR2 is SNEGSKA (reference sequence). CDR3 sequence: CSASQGPEAFF. The CDR3 DNA is TGCAGTGCTTCCCAGGGACCTGAAGCTTTCTTT.

At least ten counts were recorded for this clonotype. The gene calls are TRBV20-1 and TRBJ1-1; D might be TRBD1 (6 bases). Deletions cut 5 bases from V and 5 bases from J, with 18 bases between. Germline assignment: CDR1 DFQATT and CDR2 SNEGSKA (reference sequence). The CDR3 is 14 amino acids. The CDR3 DNA follows: TGCAGTGCTCACCTCCCGGGGGGCCGGACTGAAGCTTTCTTT. The encoded protein is CSAHLPGGRTEAFF.

The chain carries TRBV19 and TRBJ1-6, with D hard to call. The CDR3 contains 14 residues. The V and J ends lost 7 bases and 4 bases respectively, with 11 bases between them. CDR1 is LNHDA, CDR2 SQIVND, per germline (reference sequence). CDR3 in amino acids: CASKPGIYNSPLHF. The CDR3 bases are TGTGCCAGTAAACCGGGGATTTATAATTCACCCCTCCACTTT.

This clonotype was seen repeatedly, ten times or more. The rearrangement joins TRBV10-3 to TRBJ1-5, with 7 bases that match TRBD1. CDR3 length: 15 residues. Germline V gene lookup returns CDR1 ENHRY and CDR2 SYGVKD. Trimming at V came to 3 bases and at J to 2 bases, leaving 4 bases not matched to a gene. CDR3: CAISDTGVGNQPQHF. Here the CDR3 DNA reads TGTGCCATCAGTGATACAGGGGTTGGCAATCAGCCCCAGCATTTT.

This clonotype came up many times. The chain is built from TRBV12-3 or TRBV12-4 and TRBJ2-7, with D possibly being TRBD1 (7 bases). V lost 6 bases to trimming and J lost 0 bases, with 9 bases between them. The CDR3 runs 13 residues. The CDR3 region is CASRRDSSYEQYF. CDR3 in DNA: TGTGCCAGCAGGCGGGACAGCTCCTACGAGCAGTACTTC.

This chain uses TRBV9 with TRBJ1-2; perhaps TRBD1 as D (5 bases). Germline V gene lookup returns CDR1 SGDLS and CDR2 YYNGEE. The CDR3 sequence is 13 residues long. The V and J ends lost 2 bases and 6 bases respectively, with 11 bases between them. CDR3 protein: CASSVTGNHGYTF. DNA for the CDR3: TGTGCCAGCAGCGTTACAGGAAACCATGGCTACACCTTC.

This clonotype showed up many times. This rearrangement joins TRBV2 to TRBJ2-3; D is perhaps TRBD2 (6 bases). Germline V gives CDR1 SNHLY, CDR2 FYNNEI. This CDR3 spans 13 amino acids. The V and J ends lost 4 bases and 1 base respectively, with 6 bases between them. Here the CDR3 DNA reads TGTGCCAGCAGTGCGGGGGGCACAGATACGCAGTATTTT. It encodes CASSAGGTDTQYF.

This clonotype was seen at least ten times. This chain links TRBV12-3 or TRBV12-4 with TRBJ2-3; unclear D gene. Trimming removed 6 bases at V and 0 bases at J, with 19 bases between. This CDR3 is built from 17 residues. CDR3 sequence (DNA): TGTGCCAGCAGCTCCCGAGTTGGGCCCCATAGCACAGATACGCAGTATTTT. Encoded protein: CASSSRVGPHSTDTQYF.

V is TRBV20-1 and J is TRBJ2-2, with D hard to call. The ends were cut back, 6 bases at V and 9 bases at J, with 14 bases in the middle. Germline values: CDR1 DFQATT, CDR2 SNEGSKA (reference sequence). The CDR3 runs 12 residues. The DNA for the CDR3 is TGCAGTGCCACAACCCCGGGCAGGGAGCTGTTTTTT. Residues: CSATTPGRELFF.

The chain employs TRBV19 and TRBJ2-1; 13 nucleotides agree with TRBD2. The CDR3 contains 18 residues. Germline-derived CDR1 and CDR2 are LNHDA and SQIVND (reference sequence). V was pared by 3 bases and J by 9 bases, with 14 bases of the junction left unmatched. CDR3 sequence (DNA): TGTGCCAGTAGTATTCGACTAGCGGGGGGACCGCCGGATGGTGAGCAGTTCTTC. This codes for CASSIRLAGGPPDGEQFF.

The V gene is TRBV30, the J gene TRBJ2-2, with a weak D call TRBD1 (6 bases). Germline V gives CDR1 GTSNPN, CDR2 SVGIG (reference sequence). CDR3 length: 13 amino acids. V lost 4 bases and J 6 bases, leaving 12 bases between the germline ends. The CDR3 reads CAWNEGVAGELFF. The CDR3 DNA follows: TGTGCCTGGAACGAGGGGGTGGCCGGGGAGCTGTTTTTT.

This clonotype was seen ten or more times. The chain uses TRBV29-1 and TRBJ2-7; 8 bases match TRBD1. With 6 bases clipped from V and 3 bases from J, the junction kept 7 bases outside the gene matches. The CDR3 loop spans 13 amino acids. Germline loops: CDR1 SQVTM, CDR2 ANQGSEA. The CDR3 bases are TGCAGCGTGACCTGGGACAGGAACTACGAGCAGTACTTC. Amino acid sequence: CSVTWDRNYEQYF.

This clonotype was seen many times. The chain has TRBV28 and TRBJ1-4; D is possibly TRBD1 (5 bases). Trimming left V 2 bases short and J 8 bases short, with 12 bases between. Germline lookup yields CDR1 MDHEN and CDR2 SYDVKM. There are 14 residues in the CDR3. DNA for the CDR3: TGTGCCAGCAGTTTAGGAGGGGTAGGCGAAAAACTGTTTTTT. Its protein product is CASSLGGVGEKLFF.

This clonotype was seen ten or more times. CDR3 coding DNA: TGTGCCAGCAGCTTCACGGGGGAGCAGTACTTC. This gives the protein CASSFTGEQYF. The chain joins TRBV11-3 to TRBJ2-7; D may be TRBD2 (5 bases). V lost 3 bases to trimming and J lost 7 bases, with 7 bases between them. This CDR3 region has 11 residues. Germline CDR1 SGHNT, CDR2 YENEEA. Variable domain in full (rest from reference TRBV11-3 and TRBJ2-7): EAGVVQSPRYKIIEKKQPVAFWCNPISGHNTLYWYLQNLGQGPELLIRYENEEAVDDSQLPKDRFSAERLKGVDSTLKIQPAELGDSAVYLCASSFTGEQYFGPGTRLTVT.

This sequence joins TRBV20-1 and TRBJ2-3, with TRBD2 matching 12 bases. J gave up 1 base and V 3 bases, and 11 bases lay outside the gene matches. From germline, CDR1 is DFQATT and CDR2 SNEGSKA (reference sequence). The CDR3 length is 18 residues. The CDR3 coding sequence is TGCAGTGCTAGTAAGCGACTAGCGGGGGTGAACCGCACAGATACGCAGTATTTT. Translating gives CSASKRLAGVNRTDTQYF.

Many counts were recorded for this clonotype. The chain employs TRBV5-1 and TRBJ1-1; D is uncertain. The germline V gene encodes CDR1 SGHRS and CDR2 YFSETQ. V lost 4 bases to trimming and J lost 5 bases, with 18 bases between them. This CDR3 is 15 amino acids long. CDR3 sequence reads: CASSPQPGPATEAFF. The DNA for the CDR3 is TGCGCCAGCAGCCCTCAACCGGGTCCTGCGACTGAAGCTTTCTTT.

The table lists this clonotype with a few counts. A junction boundary mismatches the germline segment, possibly from a read error. The chain uses TRBV19 and TRBJ2-6; D is unclear. The CDR3 has 10 residues. Germline assignment: CDR1 LNHDA and CDR2 SQIVND (reference sequence). In DNA form, the CDR3 reads TGCGGTTCCGGGGCCAACGTCCTGACTTTC. It yields the protein CGSGANVLTF.

The V gene is TRBV10-1, the J gene TRBJ1-1; 7 nucleotides align to TRBD1. The CDR3 loop spans 15 amino acids. CDR1 and CDR2 (germline): WNHNN, SYGVQD (reference sequence). V dropped 5 bases and J dropped 0; count of bases not matched to a gene: 6. CDR3 nucleotides: TGCGCCAGCAGTATGGGGACAGCAATGAACACTGAAGCTTTCTTT. It specifies CASSMGTAMNTEAFF.

This chain uses TRBV4-2 with TRBJ2-2; D not resolved. The CDR3 has 14 amino acids. The germline V and J ends were trimmed by 6 bases and 1 base, with 9 bases remaining between them. Looked up from germline, CDR1 is LGHNA and CDR2 is YNFKEQ. CDR3 in DNA: TGTGCCAGCAGGAGCAGATTGAACACCGGGGAGCTGTTTTTT. Translation gives CASRSRLNTGELFF.

This clonotype was counted at least ten times. The chain's CDR3 is CSAELTKGSFF. The CDR3 DNA sequence: TGCAGCGCCGAACTGACAAAGGGGTCTTTCTTC. The V call is TRBV29-1, the J call TRBJ2-1, with D possibly being TRBD1 (5 bases). The CDR3 extends over 11 amino acids. The V end lost 7 bases, the J end lost 16 bases, and 20 bases lay between the germline ends. From germline, CDR1 is SQVTM and CDR2 ANQGSEA.

This chain uses TRBV7-8 with TRBJ2-7; 8 positions agree with TRBD1. The junction had 5 bases not matched to a gene; V was cut back by 3 bases and J by 7 bases. Germline values: CDR1 SGHVS, CDR2 FQNEAQ. The CDR3 contains 13 residues. The CDR3 nucleotides are TGTGCCAGCAGCTTCCAGGGGGCACGGGAGCAGTACTTC. Residues: CASSFQGAREQYF.

With respect to this clonotype: A much larger clone differs from this one at a single base, so this may be a read error. This chain uses TRBV7-2 with TRBJ1-5; 12 bases are shared with TRBD1. The CDR3 loop spans 15 amino acids. The V gene's germline CDR1 is SGHTA and CDR2 FQGNSA. CDR3: CASSFGTGGGQPRHF. Written as DNA, the CDR3 is TGTGCCAGCAGTTTCGGGACAGGGGGCGGTCAGCCCCGGCATTTT.

This clonotype was found many times. The J gene is TRBJ2-3, the V gene TRBV2; D remains unclear. V was cut by 5 bases and J by 6 bases, with 6 bases left in between. The germline gives CDR1 SNHLY, CDR2 FYNNEI. This CDR3 has 11 amino acids. The CDR3 sequence is CASSSLDTQYF. CDR3 nucleotides: TGTGCCAGCAGTTCCCTCGATACGCAGTATTTT.

This clonotype was counted at least ten times. The chain carries TRBV7-2 and TRBJ2-2; the D gene is possibly TRBD2 (5 bases). Trimming left V 3 bases short and J 4 bases short, with 12 bases between. The CDR3 loop spans 15 amino acids. CDR1 and CDR2 (germline): SGHTA, FQGNSA. The DNA for the CDR3 is TGTGCCAGCAGCTTTCCGGGAACGTTCACCGGGGAGCTGTTTTTT. Amino acids: CASSFPGTFTGELFF.

This clonotype was seen repeatedly, ten times or more. The rearrangement links TRBV20-1 to TRBJ1-2, with 10 bases aligning to TRBD1. The CDR3 runs to 15 residues. Germline V gene data show CDR1 as DFQATT and CDR2 as SNEGSKA (reference sequence). The trim removed 7 bases at V and 8 bases at J, leaving 16 bases unmatched. DNA of the CDR3: TGCAGTGTTTCCGCACCCGGGACAGGGGCGGGCGGCTACACCTTC. Protein product: CSVSAPGTGAGGYTF.